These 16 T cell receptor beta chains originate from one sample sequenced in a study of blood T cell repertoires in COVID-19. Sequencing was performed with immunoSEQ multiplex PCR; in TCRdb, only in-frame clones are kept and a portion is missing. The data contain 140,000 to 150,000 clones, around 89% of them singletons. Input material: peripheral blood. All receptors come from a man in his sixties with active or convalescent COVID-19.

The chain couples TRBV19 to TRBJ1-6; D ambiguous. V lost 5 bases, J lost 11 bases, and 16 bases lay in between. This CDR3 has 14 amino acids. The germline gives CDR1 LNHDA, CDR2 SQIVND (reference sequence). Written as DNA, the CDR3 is TGTGCCAGTAGTGCGGACGGGGTAGTTACACCCCTCCACTTT. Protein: CASSADGVVTPLHF.

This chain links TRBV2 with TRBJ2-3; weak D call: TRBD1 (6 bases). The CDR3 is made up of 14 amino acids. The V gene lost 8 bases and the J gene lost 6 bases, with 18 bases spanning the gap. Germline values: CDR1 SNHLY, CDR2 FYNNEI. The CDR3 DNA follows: TGTGCCAGCTTAACAGGGTACGGCGGGGATACGCAGTATTTT. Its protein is CASLTGYGGDTQYF.

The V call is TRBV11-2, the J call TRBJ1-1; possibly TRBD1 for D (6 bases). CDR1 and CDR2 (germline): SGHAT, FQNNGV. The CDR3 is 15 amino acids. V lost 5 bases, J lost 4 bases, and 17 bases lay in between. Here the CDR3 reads CASSPRPQGPTEAFF. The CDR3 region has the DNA TGTGCCAGCAGCCCCCGCCCCCAGGGGCCCACTGAAGCTTTCTTT.

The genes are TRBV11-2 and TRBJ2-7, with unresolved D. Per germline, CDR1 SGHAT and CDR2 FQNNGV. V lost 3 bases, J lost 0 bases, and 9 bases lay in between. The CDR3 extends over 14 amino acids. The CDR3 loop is CASSLRLSSYEQYF. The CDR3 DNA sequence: TGTGCCAGCAGCTTGAGGCTCAGCTCCTACGAGCAGTACTTC.

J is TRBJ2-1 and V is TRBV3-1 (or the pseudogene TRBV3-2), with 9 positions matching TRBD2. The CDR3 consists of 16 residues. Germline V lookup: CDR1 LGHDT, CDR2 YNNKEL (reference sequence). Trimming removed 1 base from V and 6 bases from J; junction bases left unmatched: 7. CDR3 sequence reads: CASSQGDSGGRNEQFF. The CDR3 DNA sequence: TGTGCCAGCAGCCAAGGTGATAGCGGGGGTCGCAATGAGCAGTTCTTC.

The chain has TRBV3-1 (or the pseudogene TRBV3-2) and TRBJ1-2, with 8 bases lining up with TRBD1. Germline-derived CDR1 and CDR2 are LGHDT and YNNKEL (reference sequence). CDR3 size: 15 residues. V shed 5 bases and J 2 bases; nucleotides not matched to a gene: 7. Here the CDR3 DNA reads TGTGCCAGCAGCTACAGGGGGAATCCGAACTATGGCTACACCTTC. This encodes CASSYRGNPNYGYTF.

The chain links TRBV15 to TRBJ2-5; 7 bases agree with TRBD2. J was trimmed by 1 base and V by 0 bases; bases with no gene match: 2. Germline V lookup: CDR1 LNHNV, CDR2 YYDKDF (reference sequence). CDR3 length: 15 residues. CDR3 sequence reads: CATSRDGGVQETQYF. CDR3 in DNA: TGTGCCACCAGCAGAGATGGGGGGGTCCAAGAGACCCAGTACTTC.

In DNA form, the CDR3 reads TGTGCCACCAGTGGTGGAGGGTTCACTGAAGCTTTCTTT. It translates to CATSGGGFTEAFF. The chain couples TRBV24-1 to TRBJ1-1, with D unresolved. This CDR3 has 13 residues. CDR1 and CDR2 from the germline V gene are KGHDR and SFDVKD. V dropped 5 bases and J dropped 4 bases, with 10 bases sitting between them.

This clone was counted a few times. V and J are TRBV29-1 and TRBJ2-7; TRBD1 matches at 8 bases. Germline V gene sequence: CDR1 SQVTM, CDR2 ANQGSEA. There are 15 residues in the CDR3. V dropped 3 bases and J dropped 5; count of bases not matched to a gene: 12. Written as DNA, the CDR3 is TGCAGCGTTGAGTACCGGGACAGGCCGTCCCACGAGCAGTACTTC. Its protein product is CSVEYRDRPSHEQYF.

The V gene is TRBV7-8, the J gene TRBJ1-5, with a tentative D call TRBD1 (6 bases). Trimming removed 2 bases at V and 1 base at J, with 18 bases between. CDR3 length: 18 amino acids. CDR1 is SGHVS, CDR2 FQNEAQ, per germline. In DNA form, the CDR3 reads TGTGCCAGCAGCTTATGGGCCGTAGTGGGGGCGAGCAATCAGCCCCAGCATTTT. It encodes CASSLWAVVGASNQPQHF. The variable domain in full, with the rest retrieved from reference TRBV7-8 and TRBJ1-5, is GAGVSQSPRYKVAKRGQDVALRCDPISGHVSLFWYQQALGQGPEFLTYFQNEAQLDKSGLPSDRFFAERPEGSVSTLKIQRTQQEDSAVYLCASSLWAVVGASNQPQHFGDGTRLSIL.

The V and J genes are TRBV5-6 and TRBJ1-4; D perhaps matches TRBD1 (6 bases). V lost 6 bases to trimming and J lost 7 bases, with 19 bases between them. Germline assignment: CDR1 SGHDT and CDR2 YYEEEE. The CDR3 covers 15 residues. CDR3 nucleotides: TGTGCCAGCACTTTGGAGGCAGGGGAGTGTGAAAAACTGTTTTTT. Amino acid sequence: CASTLEAGECEKLFF.

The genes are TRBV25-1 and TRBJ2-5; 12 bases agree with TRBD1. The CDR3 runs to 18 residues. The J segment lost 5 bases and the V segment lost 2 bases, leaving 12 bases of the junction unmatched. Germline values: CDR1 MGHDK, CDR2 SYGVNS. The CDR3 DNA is TGTGCCAGCAGTGAACCCGGGACAGGGGGCGCGGTTGTTGAGACCCAGTACTTC. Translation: CASSEPGTGGAVVETQYF.

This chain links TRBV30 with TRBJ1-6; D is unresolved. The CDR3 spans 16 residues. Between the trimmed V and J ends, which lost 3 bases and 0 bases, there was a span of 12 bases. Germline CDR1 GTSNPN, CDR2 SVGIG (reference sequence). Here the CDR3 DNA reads TGTGCCTGGAGGGGCAGCCAGAGCTCCTATAATTCACCCCTCCACTTT. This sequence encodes CAWRGSQSSYNSPLHF.

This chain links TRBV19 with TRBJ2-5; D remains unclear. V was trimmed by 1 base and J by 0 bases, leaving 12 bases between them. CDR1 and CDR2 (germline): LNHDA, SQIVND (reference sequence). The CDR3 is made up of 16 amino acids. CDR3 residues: CASSIARKRNQETQYF. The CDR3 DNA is TGTGCCAGTAGTATAGCCCGTAAGCGTAACCAAGAGACCCAGTACTTC.

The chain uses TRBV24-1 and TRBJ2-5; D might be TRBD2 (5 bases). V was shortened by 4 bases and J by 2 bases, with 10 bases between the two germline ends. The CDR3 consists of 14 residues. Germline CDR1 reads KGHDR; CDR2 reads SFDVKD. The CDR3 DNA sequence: TGTGCCACCAGTGAGGGCGGAGGACAAGAGACCCAGTACTTC. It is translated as CATSEGGGQETQYF.

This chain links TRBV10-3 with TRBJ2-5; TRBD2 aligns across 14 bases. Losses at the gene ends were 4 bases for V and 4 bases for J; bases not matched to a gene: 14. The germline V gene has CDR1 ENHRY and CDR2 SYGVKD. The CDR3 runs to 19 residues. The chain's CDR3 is CAISVMAGGLAGDGETQYF. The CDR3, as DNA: TGTGCCATCAGTGTAATGGCCGGGGGACTAGCGGGAGACGGAGAGACCCAGTACTTC.